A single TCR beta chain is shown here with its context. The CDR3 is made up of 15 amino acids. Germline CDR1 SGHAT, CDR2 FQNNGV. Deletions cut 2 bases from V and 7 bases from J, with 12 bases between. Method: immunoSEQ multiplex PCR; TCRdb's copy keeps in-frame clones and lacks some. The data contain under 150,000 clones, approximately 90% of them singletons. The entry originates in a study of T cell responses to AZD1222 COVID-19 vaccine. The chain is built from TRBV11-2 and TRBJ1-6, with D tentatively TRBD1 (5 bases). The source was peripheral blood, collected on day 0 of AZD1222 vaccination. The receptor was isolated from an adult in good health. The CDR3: CASSLSRTRNSPLHF. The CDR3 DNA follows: TGTGCCAGCAGCTTATCCCGGACAAGAAATTCACCCCTCCACTTT.